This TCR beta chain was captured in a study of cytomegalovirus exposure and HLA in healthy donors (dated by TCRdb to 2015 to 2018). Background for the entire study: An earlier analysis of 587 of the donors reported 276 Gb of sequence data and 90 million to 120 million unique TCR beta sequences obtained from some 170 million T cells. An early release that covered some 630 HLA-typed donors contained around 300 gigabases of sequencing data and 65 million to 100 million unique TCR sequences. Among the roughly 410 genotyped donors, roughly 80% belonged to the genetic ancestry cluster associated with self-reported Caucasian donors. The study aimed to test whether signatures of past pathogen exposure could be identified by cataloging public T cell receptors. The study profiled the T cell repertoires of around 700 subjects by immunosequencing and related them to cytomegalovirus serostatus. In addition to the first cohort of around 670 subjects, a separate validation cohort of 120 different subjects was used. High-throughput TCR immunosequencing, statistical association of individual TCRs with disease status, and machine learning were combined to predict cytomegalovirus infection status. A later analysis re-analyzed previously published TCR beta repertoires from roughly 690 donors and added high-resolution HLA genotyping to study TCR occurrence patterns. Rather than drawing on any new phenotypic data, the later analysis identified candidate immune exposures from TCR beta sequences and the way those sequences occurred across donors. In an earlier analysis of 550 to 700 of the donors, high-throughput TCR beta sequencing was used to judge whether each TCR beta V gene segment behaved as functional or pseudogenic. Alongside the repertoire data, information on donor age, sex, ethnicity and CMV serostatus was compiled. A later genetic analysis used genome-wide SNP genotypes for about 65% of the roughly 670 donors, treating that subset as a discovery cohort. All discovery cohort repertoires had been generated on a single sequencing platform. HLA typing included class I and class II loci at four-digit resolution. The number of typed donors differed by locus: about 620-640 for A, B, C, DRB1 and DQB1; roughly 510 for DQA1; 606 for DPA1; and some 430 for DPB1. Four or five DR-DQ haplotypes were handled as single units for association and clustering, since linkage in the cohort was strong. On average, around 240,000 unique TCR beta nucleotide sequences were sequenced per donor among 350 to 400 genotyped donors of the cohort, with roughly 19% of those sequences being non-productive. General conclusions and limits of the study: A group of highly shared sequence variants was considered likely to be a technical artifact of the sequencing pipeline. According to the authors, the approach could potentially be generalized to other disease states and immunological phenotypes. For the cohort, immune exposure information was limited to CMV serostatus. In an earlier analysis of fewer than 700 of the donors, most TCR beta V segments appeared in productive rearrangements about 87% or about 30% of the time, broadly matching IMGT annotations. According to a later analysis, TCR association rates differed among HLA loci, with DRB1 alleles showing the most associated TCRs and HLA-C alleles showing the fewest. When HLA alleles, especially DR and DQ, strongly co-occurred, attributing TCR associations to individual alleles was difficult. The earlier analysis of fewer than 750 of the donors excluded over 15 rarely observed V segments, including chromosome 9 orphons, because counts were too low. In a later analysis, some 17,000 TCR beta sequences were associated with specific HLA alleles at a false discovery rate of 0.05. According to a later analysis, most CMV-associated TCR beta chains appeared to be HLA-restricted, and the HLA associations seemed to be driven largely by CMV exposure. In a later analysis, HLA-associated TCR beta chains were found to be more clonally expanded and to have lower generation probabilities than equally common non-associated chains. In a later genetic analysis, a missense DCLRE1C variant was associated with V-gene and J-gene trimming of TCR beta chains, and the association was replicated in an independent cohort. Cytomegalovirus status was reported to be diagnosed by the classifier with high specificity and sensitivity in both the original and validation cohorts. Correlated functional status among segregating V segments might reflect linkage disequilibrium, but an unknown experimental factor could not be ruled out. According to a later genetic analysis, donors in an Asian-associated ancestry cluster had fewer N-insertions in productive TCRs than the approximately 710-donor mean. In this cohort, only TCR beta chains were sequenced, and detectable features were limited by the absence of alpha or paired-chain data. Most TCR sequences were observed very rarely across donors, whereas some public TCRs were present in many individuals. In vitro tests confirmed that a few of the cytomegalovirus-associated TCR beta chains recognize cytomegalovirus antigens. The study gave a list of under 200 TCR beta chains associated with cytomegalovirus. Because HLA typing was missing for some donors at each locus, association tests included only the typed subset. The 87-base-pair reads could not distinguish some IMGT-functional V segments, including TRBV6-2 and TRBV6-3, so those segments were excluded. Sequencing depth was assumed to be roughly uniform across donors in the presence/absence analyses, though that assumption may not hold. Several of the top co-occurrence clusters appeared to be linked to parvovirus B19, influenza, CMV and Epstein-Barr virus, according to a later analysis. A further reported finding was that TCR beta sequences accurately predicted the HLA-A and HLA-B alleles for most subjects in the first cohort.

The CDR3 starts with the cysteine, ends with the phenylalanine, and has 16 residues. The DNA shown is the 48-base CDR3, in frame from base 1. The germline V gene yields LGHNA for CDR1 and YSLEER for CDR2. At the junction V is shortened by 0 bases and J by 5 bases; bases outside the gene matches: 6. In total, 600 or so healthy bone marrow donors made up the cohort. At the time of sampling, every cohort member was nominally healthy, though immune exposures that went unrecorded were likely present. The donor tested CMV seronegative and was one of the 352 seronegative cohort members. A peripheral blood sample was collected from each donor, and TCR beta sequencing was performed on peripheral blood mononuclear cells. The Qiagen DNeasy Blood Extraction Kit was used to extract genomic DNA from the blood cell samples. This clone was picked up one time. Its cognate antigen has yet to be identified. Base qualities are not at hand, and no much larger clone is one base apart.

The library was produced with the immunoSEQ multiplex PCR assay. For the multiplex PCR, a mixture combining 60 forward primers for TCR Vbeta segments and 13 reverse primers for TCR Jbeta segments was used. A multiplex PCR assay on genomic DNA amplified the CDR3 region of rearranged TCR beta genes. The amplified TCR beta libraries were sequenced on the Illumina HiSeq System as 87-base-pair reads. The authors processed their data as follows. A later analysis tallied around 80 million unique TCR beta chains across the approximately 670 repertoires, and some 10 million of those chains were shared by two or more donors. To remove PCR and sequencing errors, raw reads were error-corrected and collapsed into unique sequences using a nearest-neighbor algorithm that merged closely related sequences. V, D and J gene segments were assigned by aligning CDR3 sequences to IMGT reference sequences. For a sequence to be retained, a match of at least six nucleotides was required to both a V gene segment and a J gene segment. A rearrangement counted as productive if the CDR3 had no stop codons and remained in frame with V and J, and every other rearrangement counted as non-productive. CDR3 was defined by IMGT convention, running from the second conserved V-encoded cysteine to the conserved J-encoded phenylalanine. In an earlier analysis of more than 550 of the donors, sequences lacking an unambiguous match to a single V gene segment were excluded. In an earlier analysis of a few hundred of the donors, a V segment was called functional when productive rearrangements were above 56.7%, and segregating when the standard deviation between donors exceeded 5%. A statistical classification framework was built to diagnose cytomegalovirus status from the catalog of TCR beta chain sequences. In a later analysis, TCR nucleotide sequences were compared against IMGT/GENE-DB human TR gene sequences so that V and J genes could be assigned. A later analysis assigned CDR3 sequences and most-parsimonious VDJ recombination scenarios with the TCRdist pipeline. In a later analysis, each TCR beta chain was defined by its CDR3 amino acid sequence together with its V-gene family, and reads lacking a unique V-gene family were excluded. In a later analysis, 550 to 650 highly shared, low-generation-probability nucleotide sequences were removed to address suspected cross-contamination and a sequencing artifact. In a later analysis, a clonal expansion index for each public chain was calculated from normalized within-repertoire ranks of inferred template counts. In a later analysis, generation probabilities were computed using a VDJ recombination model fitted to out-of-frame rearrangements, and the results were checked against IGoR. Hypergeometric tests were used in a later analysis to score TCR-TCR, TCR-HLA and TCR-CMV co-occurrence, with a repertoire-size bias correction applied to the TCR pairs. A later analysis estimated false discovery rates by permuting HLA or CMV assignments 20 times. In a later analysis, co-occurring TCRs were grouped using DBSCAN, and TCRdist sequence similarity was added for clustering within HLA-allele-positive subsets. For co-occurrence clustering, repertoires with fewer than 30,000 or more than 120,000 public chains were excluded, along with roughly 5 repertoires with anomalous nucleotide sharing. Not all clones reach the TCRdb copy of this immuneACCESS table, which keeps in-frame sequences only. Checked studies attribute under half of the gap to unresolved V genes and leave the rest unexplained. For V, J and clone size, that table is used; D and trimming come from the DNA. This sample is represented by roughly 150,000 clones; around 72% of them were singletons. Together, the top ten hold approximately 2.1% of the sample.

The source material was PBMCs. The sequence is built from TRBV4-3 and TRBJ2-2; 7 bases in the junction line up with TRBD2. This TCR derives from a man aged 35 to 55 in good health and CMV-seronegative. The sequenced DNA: TGCGCCAGCAGCCAAGATCCGACTAGCATAACCGGGGAGCTGTTTTTT. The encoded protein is CASSQDPTSITGELFF.